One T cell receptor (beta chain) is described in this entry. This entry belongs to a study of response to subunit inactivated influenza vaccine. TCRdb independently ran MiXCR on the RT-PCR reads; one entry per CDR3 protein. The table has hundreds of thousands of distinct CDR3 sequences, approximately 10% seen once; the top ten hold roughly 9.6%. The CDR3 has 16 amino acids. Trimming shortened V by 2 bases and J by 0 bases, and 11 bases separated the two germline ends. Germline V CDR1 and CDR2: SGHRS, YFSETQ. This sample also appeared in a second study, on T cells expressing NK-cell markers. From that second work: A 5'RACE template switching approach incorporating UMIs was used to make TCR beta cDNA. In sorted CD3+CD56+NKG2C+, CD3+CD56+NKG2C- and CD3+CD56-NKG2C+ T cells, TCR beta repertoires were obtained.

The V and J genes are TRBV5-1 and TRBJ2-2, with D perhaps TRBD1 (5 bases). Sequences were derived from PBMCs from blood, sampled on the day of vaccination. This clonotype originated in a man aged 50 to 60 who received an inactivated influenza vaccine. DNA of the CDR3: TGCGCCAGCAGCTTTAGGGGTTTCGCGAACACCGGGGAGCTGTTTTTT. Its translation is CASSFRGFANTGELFF.